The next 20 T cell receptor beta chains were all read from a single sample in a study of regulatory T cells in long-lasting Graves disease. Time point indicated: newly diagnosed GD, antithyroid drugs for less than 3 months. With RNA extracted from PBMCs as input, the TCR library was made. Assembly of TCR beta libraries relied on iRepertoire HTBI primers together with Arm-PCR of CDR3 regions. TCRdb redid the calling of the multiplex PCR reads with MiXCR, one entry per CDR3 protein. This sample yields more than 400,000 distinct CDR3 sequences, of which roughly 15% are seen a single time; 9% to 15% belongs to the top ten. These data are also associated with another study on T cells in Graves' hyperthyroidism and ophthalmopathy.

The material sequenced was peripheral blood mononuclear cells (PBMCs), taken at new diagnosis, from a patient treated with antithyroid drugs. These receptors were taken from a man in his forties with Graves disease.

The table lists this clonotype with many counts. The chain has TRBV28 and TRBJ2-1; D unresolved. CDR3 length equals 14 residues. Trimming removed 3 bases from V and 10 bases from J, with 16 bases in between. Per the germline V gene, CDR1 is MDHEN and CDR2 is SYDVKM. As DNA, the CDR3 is TGTGCCAGCAGTTTCCTTTGGGCGGATCTGGAGCAGTTCTTC. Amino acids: CASSFLWADLEQFF.

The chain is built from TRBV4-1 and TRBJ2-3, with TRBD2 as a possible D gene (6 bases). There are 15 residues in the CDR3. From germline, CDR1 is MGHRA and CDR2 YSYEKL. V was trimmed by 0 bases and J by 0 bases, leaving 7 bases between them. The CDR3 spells CASSQERGSTDTQYF. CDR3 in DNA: TGCGCCAGCAGCCAAGAGCGGGGTAGCACAGATACGCAGTATTTT.

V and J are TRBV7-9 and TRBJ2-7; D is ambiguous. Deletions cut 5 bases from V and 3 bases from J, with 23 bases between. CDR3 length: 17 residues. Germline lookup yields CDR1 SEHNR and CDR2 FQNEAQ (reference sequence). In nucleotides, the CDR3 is TGTGCCAGCAGCCCTACACACGGAGAAAATCCCTTCTACGAGCAGTACTTC. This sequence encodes CASSPTHGENPFYEQYF.

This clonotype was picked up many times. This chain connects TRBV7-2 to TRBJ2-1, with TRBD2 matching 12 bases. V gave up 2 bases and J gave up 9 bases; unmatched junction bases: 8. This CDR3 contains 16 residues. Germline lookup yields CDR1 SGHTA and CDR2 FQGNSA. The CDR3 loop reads CASSLRLLAGGSEQFF. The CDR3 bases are TGTGCCAGCAGCTTAAGATTACTAGCGGGAGGAAGTGAGCAGTTCTTC.

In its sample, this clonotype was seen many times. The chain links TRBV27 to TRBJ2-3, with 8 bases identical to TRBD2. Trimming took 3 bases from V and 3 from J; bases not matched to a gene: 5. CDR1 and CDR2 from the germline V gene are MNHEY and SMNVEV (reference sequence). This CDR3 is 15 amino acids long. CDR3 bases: TGTGCCAGCAGTTTGGGCGGGAGGTGGACAGATACGCAGTATTTT. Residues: CASSLGGRWTDTQYF.

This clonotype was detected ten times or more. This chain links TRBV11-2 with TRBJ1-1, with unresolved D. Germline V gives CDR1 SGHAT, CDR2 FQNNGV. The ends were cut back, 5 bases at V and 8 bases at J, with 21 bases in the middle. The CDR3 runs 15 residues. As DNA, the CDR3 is TGTGCCAGCAGCCTCCTCTTGACGGCGAAACAAGAAGCTTTCTTT. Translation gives CASSLLLTAKQEAFF. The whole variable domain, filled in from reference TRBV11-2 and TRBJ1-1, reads EAGVAQSPRYKIIEKRQSVAFWCNPISGHATLYWYQQILGQGPKLLIQFQNNGVVDDSQLPKDRFSAERLKGVDSTLKIQPAKLEDSAVYLCASSLLLTAKQEAFFGQGTRLTVV.

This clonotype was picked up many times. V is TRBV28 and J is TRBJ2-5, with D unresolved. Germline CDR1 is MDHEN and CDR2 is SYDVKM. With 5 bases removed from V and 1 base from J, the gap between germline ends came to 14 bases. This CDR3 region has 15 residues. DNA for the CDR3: TGTGCCAGCAGTCCATTAGACTGGTTCCAAGAGACCCAGTACTTC. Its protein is CASSPLDWFQETQYF.

CDR3: CASSSGTGYNYGYTF. In DNA, the CDR3 is TGTGCCAGCAGTTCCGGGACAGGGTACAACTATGGCTACACCTTC. This chain uses TRBV2 with TRBJ1-2, with 9 positions matching TRBD1. CDR3 length: 15 amino acids. Germline CDR1 is SNHLY and CDR2 is FYNNEI. V lost 5 bases to trimming and J lost 2 bases; unmatched junction nucleotides: 6.

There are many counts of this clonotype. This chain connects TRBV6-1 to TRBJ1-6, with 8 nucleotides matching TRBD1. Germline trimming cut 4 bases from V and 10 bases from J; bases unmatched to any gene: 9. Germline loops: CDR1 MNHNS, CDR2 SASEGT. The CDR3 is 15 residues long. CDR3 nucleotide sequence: TGTGCCAGCAGTGCGACGGACAGGGACATATCACCCCTCCACTTT. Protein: CASSATDRDISPLHF.

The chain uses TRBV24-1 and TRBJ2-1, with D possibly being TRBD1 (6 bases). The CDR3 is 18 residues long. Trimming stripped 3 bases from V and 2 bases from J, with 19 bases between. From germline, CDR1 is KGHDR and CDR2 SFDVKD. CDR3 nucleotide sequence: TGTGCCACCAGTGATCCCTCTGGGGGCCGATTAACCTACAATGAGCAGTTCTTC. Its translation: CATSDPSGGRLTYNEQFF.

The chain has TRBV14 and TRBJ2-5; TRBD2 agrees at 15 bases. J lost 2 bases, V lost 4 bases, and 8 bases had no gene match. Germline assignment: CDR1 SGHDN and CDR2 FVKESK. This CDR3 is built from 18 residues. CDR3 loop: CASSRRGTSGRFQETQYF. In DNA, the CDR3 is TGTGCCAGCAGCCGCCGTGGGACTAGCGGGAGGTTTCAAGAGACCCAGTACTTC.

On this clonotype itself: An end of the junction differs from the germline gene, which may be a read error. The CDR3 DNA follows: TGTGCCTGCAGTTTAGGGAGAAATCAGCCCCAGCATTTT. The encoded protein is CACSLGRNQPQHF. This sequence joins TRBV12-3 or TRBV12-4 and TRBJ1-5; D is undetermined. This CDR3 region has 13 residues.

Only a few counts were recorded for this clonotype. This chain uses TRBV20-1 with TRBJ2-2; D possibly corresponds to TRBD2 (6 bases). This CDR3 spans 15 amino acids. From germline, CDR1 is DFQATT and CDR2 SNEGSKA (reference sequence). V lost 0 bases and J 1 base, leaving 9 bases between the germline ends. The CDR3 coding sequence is TGCAGTGCTAGAGATGCCGGGAGGAACACCGGGGAGCTGTTTTTT. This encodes CSARDAGRNTGELFF.

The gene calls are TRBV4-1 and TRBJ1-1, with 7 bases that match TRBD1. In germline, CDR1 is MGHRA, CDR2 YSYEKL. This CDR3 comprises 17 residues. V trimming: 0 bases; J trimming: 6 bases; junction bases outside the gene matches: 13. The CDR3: CASSQDDPRTGRAEAFF. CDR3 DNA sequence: TGCGCCAGCAGCCAAGATGACCCACGGACAGGAAGGGCTGAAGCTTTCTTT.

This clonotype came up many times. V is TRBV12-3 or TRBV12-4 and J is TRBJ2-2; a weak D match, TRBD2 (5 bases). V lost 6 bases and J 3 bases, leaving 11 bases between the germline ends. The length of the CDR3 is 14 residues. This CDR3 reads CASSRSGHTGELFF. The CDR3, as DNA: TGTGCCAGCAGCCGGAGCGGACACACCGGGGAGCTGTTTTTT.

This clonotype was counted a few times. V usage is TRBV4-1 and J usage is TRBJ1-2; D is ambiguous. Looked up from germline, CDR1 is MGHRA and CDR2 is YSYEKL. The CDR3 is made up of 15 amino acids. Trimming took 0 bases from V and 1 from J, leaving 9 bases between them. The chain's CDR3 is CASSQDSSFNYGYTF. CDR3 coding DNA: TGCGCCAGCAGCCAAGACAGCTCCTTTAACTATGGCTACACCTTC.

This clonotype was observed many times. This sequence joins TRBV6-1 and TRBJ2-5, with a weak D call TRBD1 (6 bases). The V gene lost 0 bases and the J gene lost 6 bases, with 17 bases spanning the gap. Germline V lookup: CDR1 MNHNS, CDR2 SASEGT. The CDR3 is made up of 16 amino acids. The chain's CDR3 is CASSEALNRVAQTQYF. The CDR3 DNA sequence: TGTGCCAGCAGTGAAGCTTTGAACAGGGTGGCACAGACCCAGTACTTC.

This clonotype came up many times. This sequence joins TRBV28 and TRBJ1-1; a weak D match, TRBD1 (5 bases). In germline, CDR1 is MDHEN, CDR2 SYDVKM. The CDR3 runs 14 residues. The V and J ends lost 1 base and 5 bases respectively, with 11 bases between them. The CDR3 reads CASSLLGEETEAFF. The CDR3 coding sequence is TGTGCCAGCAGTTTATTGGGGGAAGAGACTGAAGCTTTCTTT.

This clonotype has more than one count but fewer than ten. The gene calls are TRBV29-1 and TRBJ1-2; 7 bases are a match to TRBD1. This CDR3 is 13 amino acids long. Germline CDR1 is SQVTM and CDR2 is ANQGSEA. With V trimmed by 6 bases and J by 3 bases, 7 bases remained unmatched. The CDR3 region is CSVETGVDYGYTF. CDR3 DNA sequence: TGCAGCGTAGAAACAGGGGTTGACTATGGCTACACCTTC.

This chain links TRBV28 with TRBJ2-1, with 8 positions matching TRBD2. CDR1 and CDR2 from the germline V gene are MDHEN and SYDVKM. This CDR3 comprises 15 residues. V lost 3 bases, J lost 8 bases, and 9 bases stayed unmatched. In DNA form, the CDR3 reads TGTGCCAGCAGTTTTTCGGGACTAGTAGGCGATGAGCAGTTCTTC. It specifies CASSFSGLVGDEQFF.